The 12 T cell receptor beta chains in this list originate from one sample, sequenced in a study of PD-1 blockade in classical Hodgkin lymphoma. Profiled with immunoSEQ multiplex PCR; TCRdb holds only in-frame clones, not every one. This table holds more than 75,000 clones, 90% to 95% found once. The time point here: cycle 4 day 1 (C4D1), after 5 to 7 weeks of nivolumab. Each of the patients experienced relapse following autologous stem cell transplantation, and their brentuximab vedotin exposure differed. The sample was peripheral blood mononuclear cells (PBMCs), taken before the fourth cycle of nivolumab. Receptors originate from a human donor with classical Hodgkin lymphoma.

The genes are TRBV5-1 and TRBJ2-3; 8 bases are shared with TRBD2. The CDR3 has 16 amino acids. Looked up from germline, CDR1 is SGHRS and CDR2 is YFSETQ. Trimming at V came to 4 bases and at J to 5 bases, leaving 12 bases not matched to a gene. The CDR3 sequence is CASSVGLAFDRDTQYF. The CDR3 DNA reads TGCGCCAGCAGCGTCGGACTAGCATTTGATAGAGATACGCAGTATTTT.

This chain links TRBV7-8 with TRBJ2-1; D remains unclear. Between the trimmed V and J ends, which lost 4 bases and 5 bases, there was a span of 3 bases. CDR1 and CDR2 (germline): SGHVS, FQNEAQ. The length of the CDR3 is 11 residues. Here the CDR3 DNA reads TGTGCCAGCAGCTCGGACAATGAGCAGTTCTTC. Encoded protein: CASSSDNEQFF. The full variable domain, completed using reference TRBV7-8 and TRBJ2-1, is GAGVSQSPRYKVAKRGQDVALRCDPISGHVSLFWYQQALGQGPEFLTYFQNEAQLDKSGLPSDRFFAERPEGSVSTLKIQRTQQEDSAVYLCASSSDNEQFFGPGTRLTVL.

The chain combines TRBV6-5 with TRBJ2-7; 10 bases match TRBD1. The CDR3 is 15 amino acids. Trimming removed 5 bases from V and 3 bases from J; junction bases left unmatched: 7. Germline-derived CDR1 and CDR2 are MNHEY and SVGAGI. CDR3 sequence: CASSRTGTGVYEQYF. In DNA form, the CDR3 reads TGTGCCAGCAGTCGAACCGGGACAGGGGTCTACGAGCAGTACTTC.

CDR3 sequence: CAWRGTGHEKLFF. CDR3 DNA sequence: TGTGCCTGGAGAGGGACAGGGCATGAAAAACTGTTTTTT. This sequence joins TRBV30 and TRBJ1-4; 9 bases fit TRBD1. The CDR3 is 13 amino acids. The V and J ends lost 3 bases and 6 bases, in that order; junction bases with no gene match: 2. The germline gives CDR1 GTSNPN, CDR2 SVGIG (reference sequence).

The chain combines TRBV6-5 with TRBJ1-1, with D unresolved. Germline lookup yields CDR1 MNHEY and CDR2 SVGAGI. V was pared by 2 bases and J by 1 base, with 2 bases between. The CDR3 extends over 12 amino acids. CDR3 bases: TGTGCCAGCAGTTACAGGAACACTGAAGCTTTCTTT. This sequence encodes CASSYRNTEAFF.

J is TRBJ1-1 and V is TRBV30; TRBD1 agrees at 7 bases. CDR1 GTSNPN and CDR2 SVGIG come from the germline V gene (reference sequence). This CDR3 has 14 residues. With V trimmed by 3 bases and J by 2 bases, 6 bases remained unmatched. CDR3 coding DNA: TGTGCCTGGAGACAGGGGAATTATAACACTGAAGCTTTCTTT. As protein: CAWRQGNYNTEAFF.

V is TRBV5-1 and J is TRBJ1-1; D is possibly TRBD1 (6 bases). Germline CDR1 SGHRS, CDR2 YFSETQ. Trimming left V 1 base short and J 3 bases short, with 10 bases between. This CDR3 is built from 14 residues. CDR3 loop: CASSLYRVDTEAFF. The CDR3 nucleotides read TGCGCCAGCAGCTTGTACAGGGTGGACACTGAAGCTTTCTTT. Based on the CDR3 plus reference TRBV5-1 and TRBJ1-1, the full variable domain is KAGVTQTPRYLIKTRGQQVTLSCSPISGHRSVSWYQQTPGQGLQFLFEYFSETQRNKGNFPGRFSGRQFSNSRSEMNVSTLELGDSALYLCASSLYRVDTEAFFGQGTRLTVV.

The genes are TRBV4-2 and TRBJ2-7; 10 bases agree with TRBD2. This CDR3 comprises 16 residues. Germline trimming cut 0 bases from V and 1 base from J; bases unmatched to any gene: 3. From germline, CDR1 is LGHNA and CDR2 YNFKEQ. The chain's CDR3 is CASSQDWTSGSYEQYF. CDR3 nucleotide sequence: TGTGCCAGCAGCCAAGACTGGACTAGCGGTTCCTACGAGCAGTACTTC.

The gene calls are TRBV6-5 and TRBJ2-7, with TRBD1 matching 10 bases. Germline CDR1 and CDR2: MNHEY and SVGAGI. The CDR3 covers 16 residues. The V gene end was trimmed by 2 bases and the J gene end by 3 bases; junction bases not matched to a gene: 7. This chain's CDR3 is CASSYMLGTGDYEQYF. The CDR3 region has the DNA TGTGCCAGCAGTTACATGCTCGGGACAGGGGACTACGAGCAGTACTTC.

This chain links TRBV18 with TRBJ2-7; 7 bases are a match to TRBD2. V was clipped by 3 bases and J by 2 bases; unmatched bases: 4. The germline V gene has CDR1 KGHSH and CDR2 LQKENI. The CDR3 extends over 14 amino acids. The CDR3 DNA sequence: TGTGCCAGCTCACCCCTAGCGGAAACCTACGAGCAGTACTTC. Translating it yields CASSPLAETYEQYF.

The rearrangement links TRBV6-6 to TRBJ2-4; D unresolved. The CDR3 extends over 14 amino acids. V shed 2 bases and J shed 1 base, with 6 bases lying between them. The V gene's germline CDR1 is MNHNY and CDR2 SVGAGI (reference sequence). The CDR3 sequence is CASSYLGAKNIQYF. The CDR3 nucleotides are TGTGCCAGCAGTTACCTGGGGGCCAAAAACATTCAGTACTTC.

The rearrangement links TRBV27 to TRBJ1-4; D unclear. The CDR3 totals 15 residues. Trimming cost V 2 bases and J 0 bases, with 7 bases left between them. CDR1 and CDR2 from the germline V gene are MNHEY and SMNVEV (reference sequence). CDR3 DNA: TGTGCCAGCAGTTTAATTGCTACAACTAATGAAAAACTGTTTTTT. It translates to CASSLIATTNEKLFF.